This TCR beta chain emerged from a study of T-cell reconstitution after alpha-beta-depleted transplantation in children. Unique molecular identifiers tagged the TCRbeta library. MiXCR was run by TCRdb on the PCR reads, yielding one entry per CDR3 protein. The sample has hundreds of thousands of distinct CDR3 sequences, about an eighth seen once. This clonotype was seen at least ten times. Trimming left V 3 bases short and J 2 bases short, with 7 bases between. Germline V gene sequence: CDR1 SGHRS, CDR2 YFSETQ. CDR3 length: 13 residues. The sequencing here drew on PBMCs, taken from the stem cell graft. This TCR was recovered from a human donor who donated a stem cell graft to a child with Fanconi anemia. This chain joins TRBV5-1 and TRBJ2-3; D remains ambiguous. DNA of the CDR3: TGCGCCAGCAGCTCCGGAGCCACAGATACGCAGTATTTT. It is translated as CASSSGATDTQYF. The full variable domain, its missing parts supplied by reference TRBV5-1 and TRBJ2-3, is KAGVTQTPRYLIKTRGQQVTLSCSPISGHRSVSWYQQTPGQGLQFLFEYFSETQRNKGNFPGRFSGRQFSNSRSEMNVSTLELGDSALYLCASSSGATDTQYFGPGTRLTVL.